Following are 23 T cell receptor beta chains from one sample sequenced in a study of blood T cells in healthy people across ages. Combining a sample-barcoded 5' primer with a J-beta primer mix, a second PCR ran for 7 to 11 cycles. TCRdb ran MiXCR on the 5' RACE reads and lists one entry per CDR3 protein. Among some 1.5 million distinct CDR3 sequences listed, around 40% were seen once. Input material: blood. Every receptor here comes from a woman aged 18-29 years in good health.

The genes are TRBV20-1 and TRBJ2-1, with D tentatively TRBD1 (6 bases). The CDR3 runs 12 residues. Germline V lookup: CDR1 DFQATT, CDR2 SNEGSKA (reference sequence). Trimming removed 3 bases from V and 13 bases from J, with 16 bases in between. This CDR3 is CSASLGQETQFF. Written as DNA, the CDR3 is TGCAGTGCTAGTTTGGGACAAGAGACCCAGTTCTTC.

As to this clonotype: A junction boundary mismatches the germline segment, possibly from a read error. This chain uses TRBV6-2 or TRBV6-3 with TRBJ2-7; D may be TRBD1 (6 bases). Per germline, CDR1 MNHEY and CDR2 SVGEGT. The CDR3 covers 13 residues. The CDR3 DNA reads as TGCGCCAGCAGTGACGGACAGACCTACGAGCAGTACTTC. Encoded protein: CASSDGQTYEQYF.

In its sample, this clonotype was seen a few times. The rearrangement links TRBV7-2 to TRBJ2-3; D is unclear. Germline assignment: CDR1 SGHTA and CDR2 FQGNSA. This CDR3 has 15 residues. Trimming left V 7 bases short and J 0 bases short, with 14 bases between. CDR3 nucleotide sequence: TGTGCCAGCACAGCTTCTGGGTTCAGCACAGATACGCAGTATTTT. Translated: CASTASGFSTDTQYF.

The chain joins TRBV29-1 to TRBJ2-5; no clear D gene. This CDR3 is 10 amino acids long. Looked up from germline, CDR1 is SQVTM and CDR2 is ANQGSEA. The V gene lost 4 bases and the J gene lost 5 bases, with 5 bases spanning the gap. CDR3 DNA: TGCAGCGTTGGGATGGAGACCCAGTACTTC. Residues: CSVGMETQYF.

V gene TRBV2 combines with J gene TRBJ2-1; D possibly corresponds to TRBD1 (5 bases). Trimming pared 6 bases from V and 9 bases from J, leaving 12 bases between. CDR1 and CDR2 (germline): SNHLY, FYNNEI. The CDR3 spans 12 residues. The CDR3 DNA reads TGTGCCAGCAGGTTACAGGCGGTTGAGCAGTTCTTC. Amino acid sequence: CASRLQAVEQFF.

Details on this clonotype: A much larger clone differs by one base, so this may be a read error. As DNA, the CDR3 is TGCAGTGCTAGAGATCCAGGGGGTTTCTACGAGCATTACTTC. It is translated as CSARDPGGFYEHYF. The rearrangement uses TRBV20-1 and TRBJ2-4; 7 nucleotides line up with TRBD1. Germline values: CDR1 DFQATT, CDR2 SNEGSKA (reference sequence). The CDR3 has 14 residues. The V and J ends lost 0 bases and 16 bases, in that order; junction bases with no gene match: 15.

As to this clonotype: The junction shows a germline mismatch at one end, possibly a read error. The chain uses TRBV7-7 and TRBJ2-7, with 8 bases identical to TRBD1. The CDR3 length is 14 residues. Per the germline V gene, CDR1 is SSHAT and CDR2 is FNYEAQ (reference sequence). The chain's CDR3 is CASSDRTGTYEQYF. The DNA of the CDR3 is TGTGCTAGCAGCGACCGGACAGGGACCTACGAGCAGTACTTC.

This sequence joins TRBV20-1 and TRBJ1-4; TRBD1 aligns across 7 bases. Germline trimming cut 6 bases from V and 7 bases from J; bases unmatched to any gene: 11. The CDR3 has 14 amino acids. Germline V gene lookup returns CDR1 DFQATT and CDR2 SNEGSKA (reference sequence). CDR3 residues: CSARTGSLSEKLFF. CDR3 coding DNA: TGCAGTGCCCGGACAGGCAGTTTAAGTGAAAAACTGTTTTTT.

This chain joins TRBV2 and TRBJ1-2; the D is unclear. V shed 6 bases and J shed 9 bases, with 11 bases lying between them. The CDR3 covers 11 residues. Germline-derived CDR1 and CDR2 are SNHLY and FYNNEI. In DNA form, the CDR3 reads TGTGCCAGCAGCGAGGAAGCTAGCTACACCTTC. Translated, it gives CASSEEASYTF.

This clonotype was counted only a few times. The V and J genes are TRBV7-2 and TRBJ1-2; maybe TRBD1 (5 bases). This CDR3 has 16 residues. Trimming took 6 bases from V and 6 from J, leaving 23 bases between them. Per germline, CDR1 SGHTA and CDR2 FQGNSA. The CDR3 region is CASRPGVWGAHNGYTF. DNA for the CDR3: TGTGCCAGCAGACCCGGAGTCTGGGGCGCTCACAATGGCTACACCTTC.

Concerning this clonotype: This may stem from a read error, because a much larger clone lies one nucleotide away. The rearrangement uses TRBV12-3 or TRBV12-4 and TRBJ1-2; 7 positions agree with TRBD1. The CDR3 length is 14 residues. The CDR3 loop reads CASTLGGTNYGHTF. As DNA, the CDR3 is TGTGCCAGCACCCTAGGGGGCACCAACTATGGCCACACCTTC.

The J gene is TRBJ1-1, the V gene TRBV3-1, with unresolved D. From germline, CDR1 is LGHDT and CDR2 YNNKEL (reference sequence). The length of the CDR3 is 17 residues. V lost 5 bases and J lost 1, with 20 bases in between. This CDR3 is CASSTRPLYEGNTEAFF. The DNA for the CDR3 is TGTGCCAGCAGCACCCGGCCGCTGTACGAGGGGAACACTGAAGCTTTCTTT.

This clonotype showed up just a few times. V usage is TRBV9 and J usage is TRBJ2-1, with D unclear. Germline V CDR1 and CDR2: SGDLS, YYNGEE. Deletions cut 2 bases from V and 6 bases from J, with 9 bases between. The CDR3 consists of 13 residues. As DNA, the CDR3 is TGTGCCAGCAGCGTTCGCTGGACCAATGAGCAGTTCTTC. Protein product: CASSVRWTNEQFF.

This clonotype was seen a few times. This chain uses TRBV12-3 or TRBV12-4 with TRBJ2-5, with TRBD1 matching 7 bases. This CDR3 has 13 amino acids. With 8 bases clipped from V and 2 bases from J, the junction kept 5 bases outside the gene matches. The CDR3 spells CASRQTGQETQYF. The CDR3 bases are TGTGCCAGCCGCCAGACAGGGCAAGAGACCCAGTACTTC.

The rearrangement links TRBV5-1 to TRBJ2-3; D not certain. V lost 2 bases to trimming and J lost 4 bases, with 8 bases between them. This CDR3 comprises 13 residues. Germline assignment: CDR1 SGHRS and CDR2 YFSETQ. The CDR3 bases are TGCGCCAGCAGCTTATCCCCGGCAGATACGCAGTATTTT. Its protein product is CASSLSPADTQYF. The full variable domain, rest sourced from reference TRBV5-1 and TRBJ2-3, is KAGVTQTPRYLIKTRGQQVTLSCSPISGHRSVSWYQQTPGQGLQFLFEYFSETQRNKGNFPGRFSGRQFSNSRSEMNVSTLELGDSALYLCASSLSPADTQYFGPGTRLTVL.

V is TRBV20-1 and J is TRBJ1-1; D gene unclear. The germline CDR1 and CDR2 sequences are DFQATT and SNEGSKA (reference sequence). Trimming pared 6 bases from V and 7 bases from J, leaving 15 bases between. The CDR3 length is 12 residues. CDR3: CSAESALDEAFF. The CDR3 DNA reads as TGCAGTGCCGAGTCGGCCCTGGATGAAGCTTTCTTT.

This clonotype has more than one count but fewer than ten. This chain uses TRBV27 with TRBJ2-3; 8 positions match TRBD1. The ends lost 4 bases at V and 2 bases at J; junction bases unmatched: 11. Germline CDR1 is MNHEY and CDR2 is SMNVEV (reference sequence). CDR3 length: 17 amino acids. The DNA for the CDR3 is TGTGCCAGCAGTTACATACCCGGGACAGGAAACACAGATACGCAGTATTTT. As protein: CASSYIPGTGNTDTQYF.

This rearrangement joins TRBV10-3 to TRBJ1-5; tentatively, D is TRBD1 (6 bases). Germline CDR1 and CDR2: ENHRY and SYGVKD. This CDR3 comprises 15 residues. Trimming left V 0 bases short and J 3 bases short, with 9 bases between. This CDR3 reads CAISESWTDNQPQHF. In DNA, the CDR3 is TGTGCCATCAGTGAGTCTTGGACAGACAATCAGCCCCAGCATTTT.

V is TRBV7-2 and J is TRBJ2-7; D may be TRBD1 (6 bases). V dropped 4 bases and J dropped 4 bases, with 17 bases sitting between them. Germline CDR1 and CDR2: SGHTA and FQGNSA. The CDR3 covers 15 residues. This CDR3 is CASSSGVAERYEQYF. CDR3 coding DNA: TGTGCCAGCAGCTCAGGGGTGGCAGAAAGATACGAGCAGTACTTC.

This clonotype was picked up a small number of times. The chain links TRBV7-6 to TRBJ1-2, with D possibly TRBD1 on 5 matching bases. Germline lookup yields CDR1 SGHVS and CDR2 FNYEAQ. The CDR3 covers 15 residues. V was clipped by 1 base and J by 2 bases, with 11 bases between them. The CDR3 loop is CASSLGGGVNYGYTF. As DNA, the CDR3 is TGTGCCAGCAGCTTAGGGGGGGGGGTCAACTATGGCTACACCTTC.

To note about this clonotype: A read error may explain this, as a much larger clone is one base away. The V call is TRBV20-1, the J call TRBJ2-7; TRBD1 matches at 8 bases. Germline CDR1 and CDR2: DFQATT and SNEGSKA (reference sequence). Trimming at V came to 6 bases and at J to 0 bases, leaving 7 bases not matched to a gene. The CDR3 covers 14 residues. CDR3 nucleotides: TGCAGTGCGGGACAGGACAGAAGCTCCTACGAGCAGTACTTC. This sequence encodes CSAGQDRSSYEQYF.

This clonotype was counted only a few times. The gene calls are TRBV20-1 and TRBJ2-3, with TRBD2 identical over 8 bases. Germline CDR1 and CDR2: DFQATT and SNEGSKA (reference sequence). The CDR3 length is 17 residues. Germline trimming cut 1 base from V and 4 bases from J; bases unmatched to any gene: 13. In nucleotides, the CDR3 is TGCAGTGCTAGAGGAGTGGTTCGGGGGGGTATGTCAGATACGCAGTATTTT. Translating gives CSARGVVRGGMSDTQYF.

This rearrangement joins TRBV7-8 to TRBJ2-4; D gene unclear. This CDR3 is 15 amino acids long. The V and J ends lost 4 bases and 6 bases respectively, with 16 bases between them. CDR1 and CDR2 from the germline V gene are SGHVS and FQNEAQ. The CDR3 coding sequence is TGTGCCAGCAGCTCCAATGAAAGGGTTGGAAACATTCAGTACTTC. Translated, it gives CASSSNERVGNIQYF.